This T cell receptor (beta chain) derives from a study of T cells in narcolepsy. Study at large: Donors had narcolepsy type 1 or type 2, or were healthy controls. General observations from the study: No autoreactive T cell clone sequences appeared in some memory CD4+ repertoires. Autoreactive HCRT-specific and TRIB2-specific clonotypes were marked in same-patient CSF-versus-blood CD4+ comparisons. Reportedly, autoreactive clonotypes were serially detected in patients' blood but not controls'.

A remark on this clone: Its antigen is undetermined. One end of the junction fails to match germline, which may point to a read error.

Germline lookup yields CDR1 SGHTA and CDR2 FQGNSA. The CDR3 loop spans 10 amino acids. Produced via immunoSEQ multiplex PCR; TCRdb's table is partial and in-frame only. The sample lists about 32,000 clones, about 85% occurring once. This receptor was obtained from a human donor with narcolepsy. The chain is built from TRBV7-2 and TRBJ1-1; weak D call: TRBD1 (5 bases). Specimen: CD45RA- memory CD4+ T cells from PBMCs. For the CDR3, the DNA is TGTGCCAGCAGCTCAACCGGGACCGACTTT. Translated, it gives CASSSTGTDF.